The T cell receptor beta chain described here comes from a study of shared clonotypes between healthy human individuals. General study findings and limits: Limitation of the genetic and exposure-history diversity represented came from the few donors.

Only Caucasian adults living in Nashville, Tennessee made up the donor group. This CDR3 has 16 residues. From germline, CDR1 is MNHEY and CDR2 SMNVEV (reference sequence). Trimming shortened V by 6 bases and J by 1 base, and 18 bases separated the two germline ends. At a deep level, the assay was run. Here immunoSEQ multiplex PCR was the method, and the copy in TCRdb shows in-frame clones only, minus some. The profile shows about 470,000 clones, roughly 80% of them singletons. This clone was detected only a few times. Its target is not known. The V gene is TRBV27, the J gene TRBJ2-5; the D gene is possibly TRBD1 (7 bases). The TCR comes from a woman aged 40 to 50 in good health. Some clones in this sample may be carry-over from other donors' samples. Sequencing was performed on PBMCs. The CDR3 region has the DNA TGTGCCAGCAGGGCGGGGAGACAGGGAGGCCAAGAGACCCAGTACTTC. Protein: CASRAGRQGGQETQYF.